The 29 T cell receptor beta chains reported below all come from one sample, sequenced in a study of T cell responses to AZD1222 COVID-19 vaccine. Libraries were prepared by immunoSEQ multiplex PCR; TCRdb keeps only in-frame clonotypes and omits some of them. The sample lists some 130,000 clones, about 93% occurring once. Sequenced here: peripheral blood, sampled on day 0 of AZD1222 vaccination. These receptors originate from an adult in good health.

The chain carries TRBV4-2 and TRBJ2-7, with D possibly called TRBD1 or TRBD2 (5 bases each). The CDR3 is 17 amino acids. Trimming removed 4 bases from V and 1 base from J, with 20 bases in between. CDR1 is LGHNA, CDR2 YNFKEQ, per germline. CDR3 sequence reads: CASSREGVRASSYEQYF. CDR3 nucleotides: TGTGCCAGCAGCCGAGAAGGGGTGCGGGCCTCGTCCTACGAGCAGTACTTC.

V gene TRBV19 combines with J gene TRBJ1-1, with D possibly TRBD1 on 5 matching bases. V dropped 2 bases and J dropped 4 bases, with 20 bases sitting between them. The CDR3 covers 17 residues. Germline values: CDR1 LNHDA, CDR2 SQIVND (reference sequence). CDR3 residues: CASSIPAEGLKFTEAFF. In DNA, the CDR3 is TGTGCCAGTAGTATACCCGCTGAGGGACTCAAATTCACTGAAGCTTTCTTT.

The CDR3 sequence is CASSELGGDGYTF. CDR3 bases: TGTGCCAGCAGTGAATTGGGAGGGGATGGCTACACCTTC. J is TRBJ1-2 and V is TRBV25-1; D is perhaps TRBD1 (5 bases). Germline V CDR1 and CDR2: MGHDK, SYGVNS. Trimming pared 1 base from V and 6 bases from J, leaving 9 bases between. This CDR3 is built from 13 residues.

V is TRBV6-1 and J is TRBJ1-5; possibly TRBD1 for D (5 bases). Germline values: CDR1 MNHNS, CDR2 SASEGT. The ends were cut back, 2 bases at V and 10 bases at J, with 15 bases in the middle. This CDR3 region has 14 residues. The CDR3 bases are TGTGCCAGCAGTGAATATGAGGGACTTGGACCCCAGCATTTT. It codes for CASSEYEGLGPQHF.

This rearrangement joins TRBV7-3 to TRBJ2-3; 7 bases align to TRBD1. V was pared by 5 bases and J by 2 bases, with 10 bases of the junction left unmatched. The CDR3 loop spans 16 amino acids. Germline CDR1 and CDR2: SGHTA and FQGTGA. DNA of the CDR3: TGTGCCAGCAGCAGAGCGGACAGGTATAACACAGATACGCAGTATTTT. Its translation: CASSRADRYNTDTQYF.

This chain links TRBV30 with TRBJ2-1; D ambiguous. This CDR3 contains 16 residues. The V gene's germline CDR1 is GTSNPN and CDR2 SVGIG (reference sequence). With 2 bases removed from V and 4 bases from J, the gap between germline ends came to 18 bases. CDR3 in amino acids: CAWSPGLGTLYNEQFF. In DNA, the CDR3 is TGTGCCTGGAGTCCGGGCCTCGGTACCTTGTACAATGAGCAGTTCTTC.

The J gene is TRBJ1-1, the V gene TRBV19; D call uncertain. V lost 0 bases to trimming and J lost 4 bases, with 9 bases between them. Germline V gene lookup returns CDR1 LNHDA and CDR2 SQIVND (reference sequence). CDR3 size: 14 residues. CDR3: CASSIETTGTEAFF. The CDR3 DNA reads TGTGCCAGTAGTATAGAAACGACGGGCACTGAAGCTTTCTTT.

J is TRBJ1-5 and V is TRBV18, with D perhaps TRBD1 (6 bases). This CDR3 contains 14 residues. The V gene lost 6 bases and the J gene lost 0 bases, with 9 bases spanning the gap. Germline lookup yields CDR1 KGHSH and CDR2 LQKENI. CDR3 bases: TGTGCCAGCTCTCACAGGGATAGCAATCAGCCCCAGCATTTT. Amino acid sequence: CASSHRDSNQPQHF.

The V call is TRBV5-5, the J call TRBJ2-7; TRBD2 aligns across 7 bases. The CDR3 has 16 amino acids. CDR1 is SGHKS, CDR2 YYEKEE, per germline (reference sequence). The V and J ends lost 1 base and 6 bases, in that order; junction bases with no gene match: 13. CDR3 DNA sequence: TGTGCCAGCAGCTTGCAAGTAGTGCTAGCGGCGGGCGAGCAGTACTTC. This encodes CASSLQVVLAAGEQYF.

The rearrangement links TRBV28 to TRBJ2-3; no reliable D call. V lost 6 bases to trimming and J lost 2 bases, with 15 bases between them. CDR3 length: 15 residues. In germline, CDR1 is MDHEN, CDR2 SYDVKM. The CDR3 nucleotides read TGTGCCAGCAGCCCGACACTTCCCATCACAGATACGCAGTATTTT. Protein: CASSPTLPITDTQYF.

The chain combines TRBV7-9 with TRBJ2-7, with 7 bases fitting TRBD1. Losses at the gene ends were 5 bases for V and 3 bases for J; bases not matched to a gene: 4. The CDR3 loop spans 13 amino acids. Germline assignment: CDR1 SEHNR and CDR2 FQNEAQ (reference sequence). The CDR3 nucleotides are TGTGCCAGCAGCCCCACAGGGGTCTACGAGCAGTACTTC. Residues: CASSPTGVYEQYF. The full variable domain, its missing parts supplied by reference TRBV7-9 and TRBJ2-7, is DTGVSQNPRHKITKRGQNVTFRCDPISEHNRLYWYRQTLGQGPEFLTYFQNEAQLEKSRLLSDRFSAERPKGSFSTLEIQRTEQGDSAMYLCASSPTGVYEQYFGPGTRLTVT.

The chain uses TRBV3-1 (or the pseudogene TRBV3-2) and TRBJ1-1, with a tentative D call TRBD1 (6 bases). Per germline, CDR1 LGHDT and CDR2 YNNKEL (reference sequence). V dropped 4 bases and J dropped 3 bases, with 9 bases sitting between them. This CDR3 contains 13 residues. The chain's CDR3 is CASSPHRDTEAFF. As DNA, the CDR3 is TGTGCCAGCAGCCCTCACAGGGACACTGAAGCTTTCTTT.

The chain uses TRBV4-2 and TRBJ2-7; D not resolved. The CDR3 runs 13 residues. CDR1 is LGHNA, CDR2 YNFKEQ, per germline. The V end lost 1 base, the J end lost 2 bases, and 6 bases lay between the germline ends. The CDR3, as DNA: TGTGCCAGCAGCCAAGGGGGTGCCTACGAGCAGTACTTC. Translation gives CASSQGGAYEQYF.

V is TRBV9 and J is TRBJ1-4; 8 nucleotides agree with TRBD1. CDR3 length equals 15 residues. CDR1 SGDLS and CDR2 YYNGEE come from the germline V gene. J lost 7 bases, V lost 0 bases, and 5 bases had no gene match. The CDR3 spells CASSVEPRGPEKLFF. DNA of the CDR3: TGTGCCAGCAGCGTAGAACCCAGGGGGCCTGAAAAACTGTTTTTT.

The chain links TRBV30 to TRBJ1-5, with D maybe TRBD1 (6 bases). The germline V gene encodes CDR1 GTSNPN and CDR2 SVGIG (reference sequence). This CDR3 has 17 residues. Trimming stripped 0 bases from V and 0 bases from J, with 15 bases between. The CDR3 here is CAWSVGGRGLSNQPQHF. The CDR3 DNA follows: TGTGCCTGGAGTGTGGGGGGGCGAGGACTTAGCAATCAGCCCCAGCATTTT.

The rearrangement uses TRBV3-1 (or the pseudogene TRBV3-2) and TRBJ1-2, with D hard to call. This CDR3 comprises 12 residues. Trimming took 7 bases from V and 4 from J, leaving 10 bases between them. Germline CDR1 and CDR2: LGHDT and YNNKEL (reference sequence). The CDR3 loop reads CASKGTAYGYTF. Written as DNA, the CDR3 is TGTGCCAGCAAGGGCACAGCCTATGGCTACACCTTC.

This clone has just a few counts. The gene calls are TRBV6-4 and TRBJ2-2; TRBD1 matches at 8 bases. This CDR3 is built from 14 residues. CDR1 and CDR2 from the germline V gene are MRHNA and SNTAGT. The trim removed 3 bases at V and 3 bases at J, leaving 0 bases unmatched. CDR3 coding DNA: TGTGCCAGCAGTGAGGGACAGGACACCGGGGAGCTGTTTTTT. This sequence encodes CASSEGQDTGELFF.

This clone was detected a few times. The chain recombines TRBV27 with TRBJ1-4; maybe TRBD1 (6 bases). Trimming took off 1 base at V and 4 bases at J, with 13 bases between the two ends. The CDR3 loop spans 16 amino acids. Germline V lookup: CDR1 MNHEY, CDR2 SMNVEV (reference sequence). The CDR3 is CASSLWGDNSNEKLFF. CDR3 nucleotides: TGTGCCAGCAGTTTATGGGGGGACAACAGTAATGAAAAACTGTTTTTT.

The count of this clone is one. The chain employs TRBV7-3 and TRBJ2-1, with D possibly called TRBD1 or TRBD2 (5 bases each). The CDR3 totals 14 residues. Trimming removed 0 bases from V and 7 bases from J, with 10 bases in between. From germline, CDR1 is SGHTA and CDR2 FQGTGA. This CDR3 reads CASSLTGTINEQFF. CDR3 bases: TGTGCCAGCAGCTTAACAGGGACCATTAATGAGCAGTTCTTC.

This chain uses TRBV12-3 or TRBV12-4 with TRBJ2-5; the D gene is possibly TRBD2 (7 bases). CDR3 length equals 12 residues. The V end was cut by 5 bases, the J end by 14 bases, with 18 bases between. The DNA for the CDR3 is TGTGCCAGCAGTCGGGGGGCTAGCGCTCCTTACTTC. This encodes CASSRGASAPYF.

CDR3 residues: CASSKPLVGRQVGQPQHF. As DNA, the CDR3 is TGTGCCAGCAGCAAGCCCCTGGTGGGCAGGCAGGTGGGTCAGCCCCAGCATTTT. This rearrangement joins TRBV21-1 to TRBJ1-5; the table's D call, TRBD1, has no DNA check behind it. TRBV21-1 is listed as a pseudogene. The CDR3 covers 18 residues.

The rearrangement links TRBV7-9 to TRBJ1-6, with unresolved D. V was trimmed by 1 base and J by 6 bases, leaving 4 bases between them. CDR3 length: 13 amino acids. Germline V lookup: CDR1 SEHNR, CDR2 FQNEAQ (reference sequence). For the CDR3, the DNA is TGTGCCAGCAGCTTAGAGGCTAATTCACCCCTCCACTTT. Protein sequence: CASSLEANSPLHF. The variable domain in full, completed from reference TRBV7-9 and TRBJ1-6, reads DTGVSQNPRHKITKRGQNVTFRCDPISEHNRLYWYRQTLGQGPEFLTYFQNEAQLEKSRLLSDRFSAERPKGSFSTLEIQRTEQGDSAMYLCASSLEANSPLHFGNGTRLTVT.

The rearrangement uses TRBV19 and TRBJ2-6, with TRBD1 matching 9 bases. V lost 7 bases to trimming and J lost 4 bases; unmatched junction nucleotides: 5. This CDR3 spans 15 amino acids. Germline assignment: CDR1 LNHDA and CDR2 SQIVND (reference sequence). The CDR3, as DNA: TGTGCCAGTACATGGACAGGGGCGGGGGCCAACGTCCTGACTTTC. Translating it yields CASTWTGAGANVLTF. Drawing the rest from reference TRBV19 and TRBJ2-6, the complete variable domain is DGGITQSPKYLFRKEGQNVTLSCEQNLNHDAMYWYRQDPGQGLRLIYYSQIVNDFQKGDIAEGYSVSREKKESFPLTVTSAQKNPTAFYLCASTWTGAGANVLTFGAGSRLTVL.

This clone was counted a single time. The CDR3, as DNA: TGTGCCAGCTCACTAGGGACAGGGAGGTATGGCTACACCTTC. It specifies CASSLGTGRYGYTF. The V and J genes are TRBV18 and TRBJ1-2; 9 bases agree with TRBD1. Germline V gives CDR1 KGHSH, CDR2 LQKENI. This CDR3 has 14 amino acids. V lost 4 bases and J lost 5; bases outside the gene matches: 5.

For the CDR3, the DNA is TGTGCCAGCAGTTACTCGCTGGGGGCGGGAAACACCATATATTTT. Translation gives CASSYSLGAGNTIYF. The chain is built from TRBV6-5 and TRBJ1-3, with D possibly being TRBD1 (6 bases). The V gene's germline CDR1 is MNHEY and CDR2 SVGAGI. With 0 bases removed from V and 4 bases from J, the gap between germline ends came to 10 bases. The CDR3 is 15 amino acids.

The V call is TRBV27, the J call TRBJ2-7; D perhaps matches TRBD1 (6 bases). There are 16 residues in the CDR3. V was shortened by 4 bases and J by 2 bases, with 18 bases between the two germline ends. Germline CDR1 is MNHEY and CDR2 is SMNVEV (reference sequence). The CDR3: CASSSPIRDKTYEQYF. The CDR3 DNA is TGTGCCAGCAGTTCACCCATTCGGGACAAAACCTACGAGCAGTACTTC.

About this clone itself: A read error may produce the germline difference seen at one junction end. The J gene is TRBJ1-1, the V gene TRBV7-3; D is uncertain. CDR3 size: 15 residues. CDR1 and CDR2 from the germline V gene are SGHTA and FQGTGA. The CDR3 bases are TGTGCCAGCAGCCTAACCGGGAGAGAGAACACTGAAGCTTTCTTT. This sequence encodes CASSLTGRENTEAFF. Looking up the rest from reference TRBV7-3 and TRBJ1-1 gives the full variable domain: GAGVSQTPSNKVTEKGKYVELRCDPISGHTALYWYRQSLGQGPEFLIYFQGTGAADDSGLPNDRFFAVRPEGSVSTLKIQRTERGDSAVYLCASSLTGRENTEAFFGQGTRLTVV.

The CDR3 sequence is CAISESGQRNQPQHF. The CDR3 region has the DNA TGTGCCATCAGTGAGTCGGGACAGAGAAATCAGCCCCAGCATTTT. V gene TRBV10-3 combines with J gene TRBJ1-5; TRBD1 agrees at 7 bases. This CDR3 has 15 amino acids. V shed 0 bases and J 4 bases; nucleotides not matched to a gene: 3. Germline lookup yields CDR1 ENHRY and CDR2 SYGVKD.

V usage is TRBV9 and J usage is TRBJ2-1; 9 bases align to TRBD1. The CDR3 spans 15 residues. Germline CDR1 SGDLS, CDR2 YYNGEE. Trimming cost V 2 bases and J 4 bases; bases outside gene matches: 4. The CDR3: CASSVRQGDYNEQFF. DNA for the CDR3: TGTGCCAGCAGCGTCAGACAGGGGGATTACAATGAGCAGTTCTTC.